This TCR beta chain was sequenced during a study of cytomegalovirus exposure and HLA in healthy donors. Study information: One earlier analysis, a look at around 170 million T cells, found around 110 million unique TCR beta sequences. Findings and caveats of the study: A list of 150 or so TCR beta chains associated with cytomegalovirus was given. When analyzed later, a missense DCLRE1C variant was found to be linked to TCR beta V- and J-gene trimming.

The germline CDR1 and CDR2 sequences are SGHTS and YDEGEE. CDR3 length: 15 residues. V was shortened by 0 bases and J by 3 bases, with 13 bases between the two germline ends. Both 60 Vbeta primers and 13 Jbeta primers went into the PCR. Clones were read by immunoSEQ multiplex PCR, and TCRdb kept only the in-frame ones, dropping some. The data hold about 130,000 clones, with 75% to 90% observed a single time. Notes on this clone: Its antigen is not known.

The sequenced sample was PBMCs. This chain joins TRBV5-8 and TRBJ2-7, with a tentative D call TRBD2 (5 bases). This sequence originates from a woman in her forties in good health and CMV-seronegative. In DNA form, the CDR3 reads TGTGCCAGCAGCTTGGGACGCGGGCAGAGCTACGAGCAGTACTTC. It is translated as CASSLGRGQSYEQYF.